The 31 T cell receptor beta chains in this list originate from one sample, sequenced in a study of T cells in Graves' hyperthyroidism and ophthalmopathy. Amplification of TCR beta CDR3 regions was performed using RNA transcripts as template. An initial round of RT-PCR targeting the TCR CDR3 relied on the HTBI primer set. TCRdb analysed the multiplex PCR reads with MiXCR anew, one entry per CDR3 protein. The table has about 560,000 distinct CDR3 sequences, over 15% seen once. Sequencing used blood. These receptors all come from a woman between 18 and 30 years old with Graves' hyperthyroidism.

For the CDR3, the DNA is TGTGCCAGTGTAGGAAACAGGGGCAACTATGGCTACACCTTC. This sequence encodes CASVGNRGNYGYTF. The chain has TRBV2 and TRBJ1-2; 7 nucleotides match TRBD1. The length of the CDR3 is 14 residues. The V gene end was trimmed by 9 bases and the J gene end by 2 bases; junction bases not matched to a gene: 9. Germline V gives CDR1 SNHLY, CDR2 FYNNEI.

This rearrangement joins TRBV7-9 to TRBJ1-1, with 8 bases lining up with TRBD1. V shed 3 bases and J 1 base; nucleotides not matched to a gene: 4. Germline loops: CDR1 SEHNR, CDR2 FQNEAQ (reference sequence). The CDR3 has 15 amino acids. In DNA, the CDR3 is TGTGCCAGCAGCTTCCTGACAGGGGAGAACACTGAAGCTTTCTTT. Its protein product is CASSFLTGENTEAFF.

This clonotype has ten or more counts. The chain has TRBV28 and TRBJ1-2, with TRBD1 as a possible D gene (5 bases). In germline, CDR1 is MDHEN, CDR2 SYDVKM. Trimming took off 0 bases at V and 7 bases at J, with 15 bases between the two ends. The CDR3 length is 15 residues. The DNA of the CDR3 is TGTGCCAGCAGTTTATGGGTGACACAGGCCGGTGGCTACACCTTC. This gives the protein CASSLWVTQAGGYTF.

This clonotype was seen only a few times. The chain combines TRBV12-3 or TRBV12-4 with TRBJ2-7; 7 bases are a match to TRBD1. The junction had 6 bases not matched to a gene; V was cut back by 3 bases and J by 1 base. The CDR3 runs 15 residues. DNA for the CDR3: TGTGCCAGCAGTTTTTTTCCGGACAGGTCCTACGAGCAGTACTTC. As protein: CASSFFPDRSYEQYF.

This clonotype occurred a few times. The chain is built from TRBV20-1 and TRBJ2-7; D possibly corresponds to TRBD1 (6 bases). The CDR3 totals 13 residues. V lost 5 bases and J lost 6, with 17 bases in between. Germline values: CDR1 DFQATT, CDR2 SNEGSKA (reference sequence). CDR3 DNA: TGCAGTGCTCCTTTTCAGGGGTTTTCCGAGCAGTACTTC. Translated: CSAPFQGFSEQYF.

The V call is TRBV5-1, the J call TRBJ1-4; D ambiguous. Trimming left V 7 bases short and J 4 bases short, with 14 bases between. Looked up from germline, CDR1 is SGHRS and CDR2 is YFSETQ. There are 14 residues in the CDR3. CDR3 DNA sequence: TGCGCCAGCGGCCCCGGGGATATTAATGAAAAACTGTTTTTT. Protein sequence: CASGPGDINEKLFF.

Many counts were recorded for this clonotype. The V gene is TRBV11-2, the J gene TRBJ2-3, with 8 bases matching TRBD2. Germline V gene sequence: CDR1 SGHAT, CDR2 FQNNGV. Unmatched junction bases numbered 13, after V lost 6 bases and J lost 2 bases. The CDR3 length is 17 residues. CDR3 amino acids: CASSYASLAVNTDTQYF. The CDR3 DNA reads as TGTGCCAGCAGTTATGCCTCACTAGCGGTGAACACAGATACGCAGTATTTT.

This clonotype showed up just a few times. The genes are TRBV30 and TRBJ2-5; 8 positions match TRBD1. CDR1 and CDR2 from the germline V gene are GTSNPN and SVGIG (reference sequence). The V and J ends lost 3 bases and 2 bases, in that order; junction bases with no gene match: 8. This CDR3 contains 15 residues. Here the CDR3 reads CAWSRTGNRQETQYF. DNA for the CDR3: TGTGCCTGGAGCAGGACAGGGAATCGGCAAGAGACCCAGTACTTC.

The chain carries TRBV12-3 or TRBV12-4 and TRBJ2-6; 7 bases line up with TRBD1. V shed 10 bases and J 4 bases; nucleotides not matched to a gene: 7. The CDR3 runs to 14 residues. CDR3 sequence: CATEGASGANVLTF. CDR3 DNA sequence: TGTGCCACCGAGGGGGCCTCGGGGGCCAACGTCCTGACTTTC.

This clonotype showed up just a few times. This rearrangement joins TRBV28 to TRBJ1-5; 10 bases line up with TRBD1. There are 15 residues in the CDR3. Trimming removed 5 bases from V and 4 bases from J; junction bases left unmatched: 5. CDR1 and CDR2 from the germline V gene are MDHEN and SYDVKM. CDR3 nucleotide sequence: TGTGCCAGCAGTCCGACAGGGGGCGGGAATCAGCCCCAGCATTTT. Translated: CASSPTGGGNQPQHF.

This clonotype was seen a handful of times. The genes are TRBV24-1 and TRBJ2-1; 8 bases map to TRBD1. Trimming at V came to 6 bases and at J to 2 bases, leaving 2 bases not matched to a gene. The CDR3 runs 14 residues. Germline V gives CDR1 KGHDR, CDR2 SFDVKD. CDR3 DNA sequence: TGTGCCACCAGTAAGGGACAGGCCTACAATGAGCAGTTCTTC. As protein: CATSKGQAYNEQFF.

This clonotype showed up many times. The rearrangement links TRBV20-1 to TRBJ2-3, with 9 bases identical to TRBD2. V lost 5 bases to trimming and J lost 4 bases; unmatched junction nucleotides: 4. This CDR3 is built from 13 residues. The V gene's germline CDR1 is DFQATT and CDR2 SNEGSKA (reference sequence). The CDR3 sequence is CSAQRGESDTQYF. The CDR3 DNA sequence: TGCAGTGCTCAGCGGGGGGAGTCAGATACGCAGTATTTT.

This clonotype was counted many times. This rearrangement joins TRBV11-3 to TRBJ2-7; D tentatively reads TRBD1 or TRBD2 (5 bases each). The CDR3 runs 15 residues. Looked up from germline, CDR1 is SGHNT and CDR2 is YENEEA. V dropped 0 bases and J dropped 6 bases, with 15 bases sitting between them. The CDR3 sequence is CASSLDPPGRAEQYF. CDR3 sequence (DNA): TGTGCCAGCAGCTTAGACCCTCCAGGGAGAGCCGAGCAGTACTTC.

This clonotype has ten or more counts. The gene calls are TRBV25-1 and TRBJ2-1; no clear D. V lost 2 bases and J 8 bases, leaving 25 bases between the germline ends. CDR3 length equals 18 residues. Germline V gene sequence: CDR1 MGHDK, CDR2 SYGVNS. The CDR3 DNA is TGTGCCAGCAGTGAACCAGTCGACGCGGCGACCCAGTGCGATGAGCAGTTCTTC. Its translation is CASSEPVDAATQCDEQFF.

V usage is TRBV9 and J usage is TRBJ1-2; D is unresolved. There are 14 residues in the CDR3. The germline V gene encodes CDR1 SGDLS and CDR2 YYNGEE. Trimming left V 0 bases short and J 4 bases short, with 10 bases between. The CDR3 spells CASSVGGGLYGYTF. For the CDR3, the DNA is TGTGCCAGCAGCGTAGGGGGAGGACTCTATGGCTACACCTTC.

This clonotype has a count of ten or more. V usage is TRBV7-9 and J usage is TRBJ2-1; maybe TRBD2 (6 bases). Between the trimmed V and J ends, which lost 3 bases and 0 bases, there was a span of 9 bases. Per germline, CDR1 SEHNR and CDR2 FQNEAQ (reference sequence). This CDR3 comprises 15 residues. The CDR3, as DNA: TGTGCCAGCAGCTTCCGGGAGAGCTCCTACAATGAGCAGTTCTTC. Amino acids: CASSFRESSYNEQFF.

This clonotype showed up many times. The rearrangement joins TRBV6-1 to TRBJ2-7, with TRBD2 identical over 11 bases. Per the germline V gene, CDR1 is MNHNS and CDR2 is SASEGT. The CDR3 totals 21 residues. V lost 9 bases to trimming and J lost 2 bases; unmatched junction nucleotides: 27. The CDR3: CARHGQGYGTSGRGTTYEQYF. CDR3 nucleotides: TGTGCCAGGCACGGACAGGGCTATGGGACTAGCGGCCGGGGGACAACCTACGAGCAGTACTTC.

This clonotype came up a few times. The chain uses TRBV20-1 and TRBJ2-7; TRBD1 agrees at 9 bases. Germline CDR1 reads DFQATT; CDR2 reads SNEGSKA (reference sequence). The ends lost 5 bases at V and 5 bases at J; junction bases unmatched: 7. This CDR3 comprises 13 residues. The CDR3 bases are TGCAGTGCTTCCGGGACAGGGCTAGACGAGCAGTACTTC. Translated: CSASGTGLDEQYF.

This clonotype occurred many times. The chain links TRBV6-5 to TRBJ1-1; 9 bases map to TRBD1. Germline V gives CDR1 MNHEY, CDR2 SVGAGI. Losses at the gene ends were 2 bases for V and 1 base for J; bases not matched to a gene: 5. CDR3 size: 16 residues. The CDR3 sequence: CASSYRTGVGNTEAFF. The CDR3 DNA reads TGTGCCAGCAGTTACAGGACAGGGGTGGGGAACACTGAAGCTTTCTTT.

The V gene is TRBV29-1, the J gene TRBJ2-7, with D perhaps given as TRBD1 or TRBD2 (5 bases each). Trimming took 6 bases from V and 2 from J, leaving 14 bases between them. Germline V gene data show CDR1 as SQVTM and CDR2 as ANQGSEA. The CDR3 spans 13 residues. The CDR3 here is CSVGSGQTYEQYF. The CDR3 DNA follows: TGCAGCGTCGGTTCGGGGCAAACCTACGAGCAGTACTTC.

This clonotype was recorded at least ten times. V is TRBV28 and J is TRBJ1-5, with 9 positions matching TRBD1. The CDR3 is 16 residues long. The germline V gene encodes CDR1 MDHEN and CDR2 SYDVKM. V was clipped by 5 bases and J by 5 bases; unmatched bases: 10. The CDR3 here is CASSTNTGGADQPQHF. CDR3 coding DNA: TGTGCCAGCAGTACCAATACAGGGGGCGCCGATCAGCCCCAGCATTTT.

The chain recombines TRBV6-2 or TRBV6-3 with TRBJ1-5, with D perhaps matching TRBD1 (5 bases). CDR1 MNHEY and CDR2 SVGEGT come from the germline V gene. The germline V and J ends were trimmed by 2 bases and 2 bases, with 10 bases remaining between them. CDR3 length: 15 residues. The CDR3 bases are TGTGCCAGCAGTTACCTCCGGGACGGCAATCAGCCCCAGCATTTT. It encodes CASSYLRDGNQPQHF.

The CDR3 is CASSFRGDTDTQYF. The CDR3 bases are TGTGCCAGCAGTTTCAGGGGGGATACAGATACGCAGTATTTT. V and J are TRBV12-3 or TRBV12-4 and TRBJ2-3; a possible D gene is TRBD1 (7 bases). V was cut by 3 bases and J by 3 bases, with 10 bases left in between. The CDR3 sequence is 14 residues long.

This clonotype was counted ten times or more. The V call is TRBV11-2, the J call TRBJ2-1, with D possibly being TRBD2 (6 bases). CDR1 and CDR2 from the germline V gene are SGHAT and FQNNGV. The CDR3 runs 14 residues. V was shortened by 6 bases and J by 3 bases, with 12 bases between the two germline ends. The DNA of the CDR3 is TGTGCCAGCAGACGGGAGACGAGCTACAATGAGCAGTTCTTC. It encodes CASRRETSYNEQFF.

The gene calls are TRBV25-1 and TRBJ1-1; TRBD1 matches 11 bases. Germline V gene data show CDR1 as MGHDK and CDR2 as SYGVNS. With 8 bases clipped from V and 7 bases from J, the junction kept 6 bases outside the gene matches. This CDR3 has 13 amino acids. The CDR3 bases are TGTGCCAGCCGGGACAGGGGGATAAATGAAGCTTTCTTT. Protein product: CASRDRGINEAFF.

Ten or more counts support this clonotype. The rearrangement uses TRBV5-8 and TRBJ2-1; TRBD2 matches at 9 bases. The CDR3 sequence is 13 residues long. Germline V gene data show CDR1 as SGHTS and CDR2 as YDEGEE. Trimming at V came to 5 bases and at J to 5 bases, leaving 2 bases not matched to a gene. CDR3 sequence: CASRTSGNNEQFF. The CDR3 DNA is TGTGCCAGCAGGACTAGCGGAAACAATGAGCAGTTCTTC.

This clonotype was observed at least ten times. This chain uses TRBV6-1 with TRBJ2-3; the D is unclear. From germline, CDR1 is MNHNS and CDR2 SASEGT. This CDR3 contains 12 residues. The V gene lost 7 bases and the J gene lost 4 bases, with 9 bases spanning the gap. The CDR3 loop is CASKGLADTQYF. In nucleotides, the CDR3 is TGTGCCAGCAAAGGGTTAGCAGATACGCAGTATTTT.

This clonotype was counted only a few times. The CDR3 sequence: CASSLRTGPMEYEQYF. DNA of the CDR3: TGTGCCAGCAGTTTACGTACAGGACCCATGGAGTACGAGCAGTACTTC. This rearrangement joins TRBV12-3 or TRBV12-4 to TRBJ2-7; weak D call: TRBD1 (5 bases). V was cut by 2 bases and J by 4 bases, with 18 bases left in between. This CDR3 is 16 amino acids long.

The rearrangement joins TRBV6-2 or TRBV6-3 to TRBJ2-1, with D unresolved. Germline CDR1 is MNHEY and CDR2 is SVGEGT. V lost 5 bases, J lost 10 bases, and 12 bases lay in between. The CDR3 covers 12 residues. CDR3 sequence (DNA): TGTGCCAGCAGTAAACTTATGAGGGAGCAGTTCTTC. Amino acids: CASSKLMREQFF.

In the case of this clonotype: This may come from a read error, since a much larger clone is one base off. The chain is built from TRBV28 and TRBJ2-1; TRBD1 aligns across 7 bases. CDR1 and CDR2 from the germline V gene are MDHEN and SYDVKM. This CDR3 is built from 14 residues. J was trimmed by 5 bases and V by 6 bases; bases with no gene match: 7. The CDR3 nucleotides are TGTGCCAGCAGACCCGACAGGGCCAACAATGAGCAGTTCTTC. Amino acid sequence: CASRPDRANNEQFF.

V is TRBV19 and J is TRBJ1-1; D is ambiguous. The CDR3 runs 13 residues. The V gene's germline CDR1 is LNHDA and CDR2 SQIVND (reference sequence). Trimming removed 6 bases from V and 11 bases from J, with 19 bases in between. The CDR3 here is CASRPRDGDSAFF. For the CDR3, the DNA is TGTGCCAGTAGACCCCGGGATGGTGATTCGGCTTTCTTT.